The next 23 T cell receptor beta chains were all read from a single sample in a study of blood T cell repertoires in COVID-19. Sequenced by immunoSEQ multiplex PCR; TCRdb stores in-frame clones only, minus some. The sample carries roughly 73,000 clones, roughly 91% recorded once. Sequences were obtained from peripheral blood. The receptors stem from a woman of 80 years or more with active or convalescent COVID-19.

The chain recombines TRBV10-2 with TRBJ2-7; no clear D. The CDR3 covers 12 residues. Trimming cost V 4 bases and J 3 bases, with 7 bases left between them. The germline CDR1 and CDR2 sequences are WSHSY and SAAADI. This CDR3 reads CASSVANYEQYF. In DNA, the CDR3 is TGCGCCAGCAGTGTTGCGAACTACGAGCAGTACTTC.

V is TRBV4-3 and J is TRBJ1-3; 7 nucleotides line up with TRBD1. This CDR3 has 16 residues. Germline V gene sequence: CDR1 LGHNA, CDR2 YSLEER. Trimming cost V 2 bases and J 4 bases; bases outside gene matches: 8. DNA of the CDR3: TGCGCCAGCAGCCAAAATAACCGGGACAGCGGAAACACCATATATTTT. The encoded protein is CASSQNNRDSGNTIYF.

The V call is TRBV19, the J call TRBJ2-3; tentative D call: TRBD2 (5 bases). CDR3 length equals 15 residues. V was trimmed by 3 bases and J by 1 base, leaving 11 bases between them. Germline V CDR1 and CDR2: LNHDA, SQIVND (reference sequence). In nucleotides, the CDR3 is TGTGCCAGTAGTATGAGGGAATACGGCACAGATACGCAGTATTTT. This sequence encodes CASSMREYGTDTQYF.

V is TRBV30 and J is TRBJ1-3, with 7 bases aligning to TRBD1. Unmatched junction bases numbered 4, after V lost 2 bases and J lost 0 bases. In germline, CDR1 is GTSNPN, CDR2 SVGIG (reference sequence). The CDR3 consists of 15 residues. The CDR3 protein is CAWSPAGGSGNTIYF. The CDR3 coding sequence is TGTGCCTGGAGTCCCGCAGGGGGCTCTGGAAACACCATATATTTT.

The genes are TRBV2 and TRBJ2-5, with 8 bases identical to TRBD2. V lost 6 bases to trimming and J lost 2 bases; unmatched junction nucleotides: 8. This CDR3 is built from 15 residues. Per the germline V gene, CDR1 is SNHLY and CDR2 is FYNNEI. CDR3 nucleotides: TGTGCCAGCAGGGGACTAGTCGGGGGACAAGAGACCCAGTACTTC. It specifies CASRGLVGGQETQYF.

V and J are TRBV19 and TRBJ2-7; 14 nucleotides agree with TRBD2. Germline CDR1 reads LNHDA; CDR2 reads SQIVND (reference sequence). The CDR3 totals 15 residues. The ends lost 4 bases at V and 4 bases at J; junction bases unmatched: 3. This CDR3 reads CASSKTSGGAYEQYF. The CDR3 region has the DNA TGTGCCAGTAGTAAGACTAGCGGGGGGGCGTACGAGCAGTACTTC.

Remarks on this clone: Germline and junction disagree at one end, which may indicate a read error. The V gene is TRBV7-9, the J gene TRBJ1-2; 10 bases map to TRBD1. The germline V gene has CDR1 SEHNR and CDR2 FQNEAQ (reference sequence). The CDR3 length is 16 residues. The CDR3 sequence: CASSLVGTGALYDYTF. CDR3 nucleotide sequence: TGTGCCAGCAGCTTAGTGGGGACAGGGGCGCTTTATGACTACACCTTC.

The gene calls are TRBV5-8 and TRBJ1-1; D not certain. The germline V and J ends were trimmed by 1 base and 0 bases, with 19 bases remaining between them. This CDR3 is built from 18 residues. Germline loops: CDR1 SGHTS, CDR2 YDEGEE. Here the CDR3 DNA reads TGTGCCAGCAGCTTGATACACTCCGGGGTGGGGATGAACACTGAAGCTTTCTTT. Translation: CASSLIHSGVGMNTEAFF.

The V and J genes are TRBV7-3 and TRBJ2-1; 8 bases agree with TRBD2. J gave up 2 bases and V 3 bases, and 3 bases lay outside the gene matches. CDR3 size: 15 residues. Germline lookup yields CDR1 SGHTA and CDR2 FQGTGA. This CDR3 reads CASSFSGVAYNEQFF. The CDR3 DNA sequence: TGTGCCAGCAGCTTTAGCGGGGTGGCCTACAATGAGCAGTTCTTC.

This chain links TRBV4-3 with TRBJ1-2, with D uncertain. The CDR3 contains 13 residues. The V and J ends lost 1 base and 4 bases respectively, with 7 bases between them. In germline, CDR1 is LGHNA, CDR2 YSLEER. The CDR3: CASSQVQSYGYTF. The CDR3 DNA follows: TGCGCCAGCAGCCAAGTACAGTCCTATGGCTACACCTTC.

This clone showed up just once. The genes are TRBV7-2 and TRBJ2-7; D is unresolved. With 5 bases removed from V and 5 bases from J, the gap between germline ends came to 13 bases. The CDR3 has 13 amino acids. Germline loops: CDR1 SGHTA, CDR2 FQGNSA. CDR3 sequence reads: CASSELQKNEQYF. In DNA, the CDR3 is TGTGCCAGCAGCGAATTACAGAAGAACGAGCAGTACTTC.

This rearrangement joins TRBV4-2 to TRBJ2-5, with 11 bases lining up with TRBD2. V shed 2 bases, J shed 2 bases, and the junction held 1 base outside the gene matches. The V gene's germline CDR1 is LGHNA and CDR2 YNFKEQ. There are 15 residues in the CDR3. The chain's CDR3 is CASSQRLAGQETQYF. The CDR3 DNA is TGTGCCAGCAGCCAACGACTAGCGGGACAAGAGACCCAGTACTTC.

This chain joins TRBV5-1 and TRBJ1-2; D gene ambiguous. V lost 4 bases to trimming and J lost 3 bases, with 16 bases between them. There are 15 residues in the CDR3. In germline, CDR1 is SGHRS, CDR2 YFSETQ. In nucleotides, the CDR3 is TGCGCCAGCAGCGAGCCGGGTATGTGGGACTATGGCTACACCTTC. Translating it yields CASSEPGMWDYGYTF.

The chain links TRBV6-1 to TRBJ2-7; unclear D gene. Trimming took off 2 bases at V and 4 bases at J, with 3 bases between the two ends. CDR3 length equals 11 residues. Germline assignment: CDR1 MNHNS and CDR2 SASEGT. The CDR3 protein is CASSETYEQYF. The CDR3 nucleotides are TGTGCCAGCAGTGAAACTTACGAGCAGTACTTC.

The table lists this clone with a few counts. The V and J genes are TRBV9 and TRBJ1-1; 9 bases fit TRBD1. CDR3 length equals 16 residues. Losses at the gene ends were 0 bases for V and 4 bases for J; bases not matched to a gene: 7. The V gene's germline CDR1 is SGDLS and CDR2 YYNGEE. The CDR3 DNA reads as TGTGCCAGCAGCGTAGCAAGCGGACAGGGGTCCACTGAAGCTTTCTTT. Encoded protein: CASSVASGQGSTEAFF.

The rearrangement joins TRBV11-2 to TRBJ2-7; 13 bases are shared with TRBD2. After removal of 5 bases from V and 0 bases from J, the junction contained 10 bases not matched to a gene. The CDR3 length is 18 residues. Germline assignment: CDR1 SGHAT and CDR2 FQNNGV. In nucleotides, the CDR3 is TGTGCCAGCAGCCCATACCGACTAGCGGGGGGCCTCTCCTACGAGCAGTACTTC. It codes for CASSPYRLAGGLSYEQYF.

This chain joins TRBV6-2 or TRBV6-3 and TRBJ2-1; possible D gene TRBD2, 7 bases. The CDR3 covers 16 residues. CDR1 and CDR2 from the germline V gene are MNHEY and SVGEGT. The ends were cut back, 2 bases at V and 5 bases at J, with 16 bases in the middle. The CDR3 DNA reads as TGTGCCAGCAGTTACGTTAAGGGGGGGTACCACAATGAGCAGTTCTTC. Translation: CASSYVKGGYHNEQFF.

The chain joins TRBV19 to TRBJ2-5, with a tentative D call TRBD1 (5 bases). Trimming took off 3 bases at V and 5 bases at J, with 16 bases between the two ends. The CDR3 runs 15 residues. Germline values: CDR1 LNHDA, CDR2 SQIVND (reference sequence). CDR3 sequence: CASSMGRGGLETQYF. CDR3 in DNA: TGTGCCAGTAGTATGGGAAGGGGTGGTTTGGAGACCCAGTACTTC. The full variable domain, in which reference TRBV19 and TRBJ2-5 provide the parts outside the CDR3, is DGGITQSPKYLFRKEGQNVTLSCEQNLNHDAMYWYRQDPGQGLRLIYYSQIVNDFQKGDIAEGYSVSREKKESFPLTVTSAQKNPTAFYLCASSMGRGGLETQYFGPGTRLLVL.

V usage is TRBV2 and J usage is TRBJ2-3; the match to TRBD2 covers 7 bases. The length of the CDR3 is 14 residues. J gave up 1 base and V 8 bases, and 6 bases lay outside the gene matches. The germline gives CDR1 SNHLY, CDR2 FYNNEI. CDR3 sequence (DNA): TGTGCCAGCCTTTGGGCGGGGGGCACAGATACGCAGTATTTT. Protein: CASLWAGGTDTQYF.

The V and J genes are TRBV7-2 and TRBJ1-6, with TRBD1 matching over 8 bases. CDR3 length: 15 amino acids. Germline V gene data show CDR1 as SGHTA and CDR2 as FQGNSA. The junction had 7 bases not matched to a gene; V was cut back by 2 bases and J by 10 bases. Here the CDR3 DNA reads TGTGCCAGCAGCTTATCGACAGGGGCCGGCTCACCCCTCCACTTT. It is translated as CASSLSTGAGSPLHF. The complete variable domain, with remaining parts taken from reference TRBV7-2 and TRBJ1-6, reads GAGVSQSPSNKVTEKGKDVELRCDPISGHTALYWYRQSLGQGLEFLIYFQGNSAPDKSGLPSDRFSAERTGGSVSTLTIQRTQQEDSAVYLCASSLSTGAGSPLHFGNGTRLTVT.

The chain employs TRBV18 and TRBJ2-7; 7 bases align to TRBD2. The CDR3 loop spans 12 amino acids. Germline trimming cut 3 bases from V and 5 bases from J; bases unmatched to any gene: 1. Germline loops: CDR1 KGHSH, CDR2 LQKENI. The CDR3, as DNA: TGTGCCAGCTCACCCGGGACTAACGAGCAGTACTTC. Amino acids: CASSPGTNEQYF.

V gene TRBV7-9 combines with J gene TRBJ1-2; 7 nucleotides line up with TRBD1. CDR1 is SEHNR, CDR2 FQNEAQ, per germline (reference sequence). The trim removed 3 bases at V and 2 bases at J, leaving 9 bases unmatched. This CDR3 comprises 16 residues. The CDR3 DNA reads TGTGCCAGCAGCTTGCTCTTGGGACAGCTAAACTATGGCTACACCTTC. Amino acid sequence: CASSLLLGQLNYGYTF.

The V call is TRBV5-1, the J call TRBJ2-1; 14 nucleotides match TRBD2. V dropped 0 bases and J dropped 6; count of bases not matched to a gene: 2. The CDR3 is made up of 16 amino acids. The germline V gene has CDR1 SGHRS and CDR2 YFSETQ. The CDR3 protein is CASSLGTSGGINEQFF. The DNA of the CDR3 is TGCGCCAGCAGCTTGGGGACTAGCGGGGGGATCAATGAGCAGTTCTTC.